A selection of T cell receptor beta chains follows, all from one sample in a study of identical twins. TCRdb redid the calling of the 5' RACE reads with MiXCR, one entry per CDR3 protein. The table lists a few hundred thousand distinct CDR3 sequences, approximately 14% of them singletons. These data also featured in a second study, about yellow fever vaccine responses in identical twins.

Sequenced: CD4+ T cells sorted from blood. All receptors derive from a woman younger than 35 in good health. The CDR3 runs from the conserved cysteine through the conserved F or W. A D gene is named only where the DNA matches it firmly. Rows may omit the clone size; those that give it use once, few, many or a size class.

>14|TRBJ1-1|TRBV28|-|-
TGTGCCAGCAGTTTCCGCATAGGGAACACTGAAGCTTTCTTT
CASSFRIGNTEAFF
>11|TRBJ1-1|TRBV2|few|-
TGTGCCAGCTTCGAAGGGGATCCGGTTTTCTTT
CASFEGDPVFF
>14|TRBJ1-5|TRBV15|-|-
TGTGCCACCAGCAGAGAGGGAAGCAATCAGCCCCAGCATTTT
CATSREGSNQPQHF
>16|TRBJ2-1|TRBV4-2|-|TRBD2
TGTGCCAGCAGCCAAGTAGGCGGGGGGGCCTACAATGAGCAGTTCTTC
CASSQVGGGAYNEQFF
>15|TRBJ2-1|TRBV9|few|TRBD2
TGTGCCAGCAGCGTAGGAGCGGGGGGCCGAAATGAGCAGTTCTTC
CASSVGAGGRNEQFF
>13|TRBJ2-4|TRBV2|many|-
TGTGCCAGCAGTGAAGCGCTTAGCTCCTGGCAGTACTTC
CASSEALSSWQYF
>13|TRBJ2-1|TRBV19|few|-
TGTGCCAGTAGTATTGGGGTAATTGGTGAGCAGTTCTTC
CASSIGVIGEQFF
>15|TRBJ1-2|TRBV5-5|few|-
TGTGCCAGCAGCCCGGGTGGGGGGCGTAACTATGGCTACACCTTC
CASSPGGGRNYGYTF
>15|TRBJ2-5|TRBV7-9|few|-
TGTGCCAGCAGCCTAAGAGAGGCGGATCAAGAGACCCAGTACTTC
CASSLREADQETQYF
>14|TRBJ2-3|TRBV24-1|few|-
TGTGCCACCCGAGGGGCAGGGAACAGAGATACGCAGTATTTT
CATRGAGNRDTQYF
>12|TRBJ1-1|TRBV7-2|many|-
TGTGCCAGCAGCCCCGCCGGACATCGAGCTTTCTTT
CASSPAGHRAFF
>15|TRBJ2-7|TRBV9|-|TRBD2
TGTGCCAGCAGCGCCGCGGGACTAGGGTTCCACGAGCAGTACTTC
CASSAAGLGFHEQYF
>15|TRBJ1-1|TRBV3-1|few|-
TGTGCCAGCAGCCCTCTAGGACATCGGAACACTGAAGCTTTCTTT
CASSPLGHRNTEAFF
>14|TRBJ2-7|TRBV20-1|-|TRBD2
TGCAGTGCTAGCCCGGGACTAGCGGCCTACGAGCAGTACTTC
CSASPGLAAYEQYF
>13|TRBJ1-2|TRBV20-1|few|TRBD1
TGCAGTGCCCGACAGACAGGGTACTATGGCTACACCTTC
CSARQTGYYGYTF
>17|TRBJ2-1|TRBV15|-|TRBD2
TGTGCCAGCCAAAACGATCCAAGCGGGAGCTCCTACAATGAGCAGTTCTTC
CASQNDPSGSSYNEQFF